Reported below is one T cell receptor beta chain. TCRdb re-called the RT-PCR reads through MiXCR, storing one row per CDR3 protein. Of hundreds of thousands of distinct CDR3 sequences listed, approximately 15% were seen once; the top ten hold 3.6%. The CDR3 is 14 amino acids. V gave up 6 bases and J gave up 0 bases, with 11 bases separating them. In germline, CDR1 is SSHAT, CDR2 FNYEAQ (reference sequence). Specimen: memory CD4+ T cells from blood. The receptor was derived from a female donor in good health, serving as a healthy control. The rearrangement joins TRBV7-7 to TRBJ1-1, with D unclear. Here the CDR3 reads CASRPQDMNTEAFF. CDR3 nucleotide sequence: TGTGCCAGCAGACCGCAGGATATGAACACTGAAGCTTTCTTT. Based on the CDR3 plus reference TRBV7-7 and TRBJ1-1, the full variable domain is GAGVSQSPRYKVTKRGQDVTLRCDPISSHATLYWYQQALGQGPEFLTYFNYEAQPDKSGLPSDRFSAERPEGSISTLTIQRTEQRDSAMYRCASRPQDMNTEAFFGQGTRLTVV.